This TCR beta chain was sequenced during a study of T cell responses to AZD1222 COVID-19 vaccine. This table comes from immunoSEQ multiplex PCR, and its TCRdb copy is limited to in-frame clones, with some not included. The repertoire holds approximately 110,000 clones, with about 87% as singletons. In germline, CDR1 is KGHSH, CDR2 LQKENI. Trimming removed 2 bases at V and 5 bases at J, with 21 bases between. The CDR3 length is 18 residues. Points from the study as a whole: Spike-wide coverage was observed for vaccine-associated CD4 TCRs, with dominant responses at 160-218 and 743-854. Just a handful of people given AZD1222 tested seropositive at baseline. White British people made up most donors, females outnumbered males, and clonal diversity was possibly underestimated.

To note about this clone: The target antigen is unknown.

Sequences were derived from peripheral blood, sampled 28 days after the second AZD1222 dose. The chain couples TRBV18 to TRBJ2-2; possible D gene TRBD2, 6 bases. The receptor was derived from an adult who received the AZD1222 COVID-19 vaccine. CDR3 in amino acids: CASSPSQGVAVGTGELFF. For the CDR3, the DNA is TGTGCCAGCTCACCAAGTCAAGGAGTAGCGGTGGGGACCGGGGAGCTGTTTTTT.